The clone carrying this T cell receptor beta chain was observed at least ten times. These data are taken from a study of T cells in Graves' hyperthyroidism and ophthalmopathy. Study at large: Peripheral blood was drawn at first diagnosis, prior to all treatment.

Subjects with ophthalmopathy showed a Clinical Activity Score no lower than 3, a NOSPECS grade no lower than 4, and a duration shorter than 3 months. Orbital computed tomography and thyroid ultrasound, together with serum TRAb and thyroxine and clinical symptoms, were used for diagnoses. What was amplified from RNA transcripts were TCR beta CDR3 regions. With the HTBI primer set, the TCR CDR3 went through a first round of RT-PCR. One entry per CDR3 protein results from TCRdb running MiXCR on the multiplex PCR reads. The data show roughly 350,000 distinct CDR3 sequences, roughly 13% seen once. The specimen sequenced was blood. This receptor was taken from a woman aged 40 to 50 with Graves' ophthalmopathy.

CDR3 region: CASGGWQPQHF. CDR3 bases: TGTGCCAGCGGAGGCTGGCAGCCCCAGCATTTT. The chain has TRBV28 and TRBJ1-5; D is uncertain. V lost 8 bases to trimming and J lost 7 bases, with 9 bases between them. In germline, CDR1 is MDHEN, CDR2 SYDVKM. The CDR3 length is 11 residues.